A selection of T cell receptor beta chains follows, all from one sample in a study of early T cells in non-severe SARS-CoV-2 infection. TCRdb used MiXCR to reprocess the 5' RACE reads, holding one entry per CDR3 protein. The sample holds some 32,000 distinct CDR3 sequences, approximately 5.4% seen once. The material sequenced was whole blood. Receptor source: an adult who was a healthcare worker with PCR-confirmed SARS-CoV-2 infection or an uninfected control (not recorded which). Each CDR3 is given with its conserved first and last residue. The D gene is left open where the match is weak. Size values are once, few and many counts, or a class for expanded clones, and some rows have none.

v_call	j_call	clone_size	d_call	cdr3_aa	cdr3_nt
TRBV12-3/TRBV12-4	TRBJ2-3	-	TRBD1	CASMRQGSTDTQYF	TGTGCCAGTATGAGACAGGGAAGCACAGATACGCAGTATTTT
TRBV7-3	TRBJ2-5	few	-	CASSLRQTETQYF	TGTGCCAGCAGCCTCCGACAGACGGAGACCCAGTACTTC
TRBV5-4	TRBJ2-1	many	-	CASRRAAYNEQFF	TGTGCCAGCAGGAGGGCGGCCTACAATGAGCAGTTCTTC
TRBV4-2	TRBJ1-2	many	-	CASSQAIKYGYTF	TGTGCCAGCAGCCAGGCAATCAAGTATGGCTACACCTTC
TRBV14	TRBJ2-2	many	TRBD1	CASSQVRGRGDGELFF	TGTGCCAGCAGCCAAGTCAGGGGGCGCGGTGACGGGGAGCTGTTTTTT
TRBV6-1	TRBJ1-4	-	-	CASSVSRNEKLFF	TGTGCCAGCAGTGTATCGCGTAATGAAAAACTGTTTTTT
TRBV6-1	TRBJ1-1	many	TRBD1	CASSIRDRGTEAFF	TGTGCCAGCAGTATCCGGGACAGGGGCACTGAAGCTTTCTTT
TRBV6-6	TRBJ2-5	many	-	CASSYGTQETQYF	TGTGCCAGCAGTTACGGGACCCAAGAGACCCAGTACTTC
TRBV7-2	TRBJ2-3	few	-	CASSLKAGDTQYF	TGTGCCAGCAGCCTGAAAGCCGGAGATACGCAGTATTTT
TRBV12-3/TRBV12-4	TRBJ2-1	few	-	CASRMNNEQFF	TGTGCCAGCAGAATGAATAATGAGCAGTTCTTC
TRBV11-2	TRBJ2-7	many	-	CASSLGRLGRTHQYEQYF	TGTGCCAGCAGCTTAGGACGTTTAGGCCGGACCCACCAATACGAGCAGTACTTC
TRBV4-2	TRBJ2-1	few	-	CASSPEGPGLLNNEQFF	TGTGCCAGCAGCCCCGAGGGGCCGGGACTCCTAAACAATGAGCAGTTCTTC
TRBV27	TRBJ2-7	many	TRBD1	CASSYLGQGRHEQYF	TGTGCCAGCAGTTACCTGGGACAGGGGAGGCACGAGCAGTACTTC
TRBV4-2	TRBJ2-5	many	TRBD2	CASSQAGGGETQYF	TGTGCCAGCAGCCAAGCGGGAGGGGGAGAGACCCAGTACTTC
TRBV6-2/TRBV6-3	TRBJ2-2	many	-	CASSYAGIGVELFF	TGTGCCAGCAGTTACGCTGGGATTGGCGTCGAGCTGTTTTTT